These 21 T cell receptor beta chains were sequenced from one sample in a study of CD4+ T cells in melanoma (dated by TCRdb to the early 2020s). Library preparation used the immunoSEQ multiplex PCR assay. The immuneACCESS repertoire file appears here via TCRdb, limited to in-frame rearrangements. These files lack a portion of the clones; in checked studies, under half of the deficit traces to unresolved V genes, and the cause of the others is not known. For this sample the table gives around 12,000 clones, of which less than 75% were detected only once. Jointly, the top ten make up 8.9% of the sample. The sample taken for sequencing was cells from a culture (not recorded whether cultured in vitro). Receptors originate from a human donor with melanoma.

This clone has only a few counts. This chain links TRBV6-4 with TRBJ1-5; D is undetermined. Germline loops: CDR1 MRHNA, CDR2 SNTAGT. This CDR3 comprises 12 residues. Trimming removed 7 bases from V and 3 bases from J, with 7 bases in between. The CDR3 spells CASTQANQPQHF. CDR3 coding DNA: TGTGCCAGCACGCAGGCCAATCAGCCCCAGCATTTT.

The chain has TRBV5-1 and TRBJ2-5; 9 bases map to TRBD1. V lost 4 bases to trimming and J lost 4 bases; unmatched junction nucleotides: 5. The CDR3 extends over 14 amino acids. From germline, CDR1 is SGHRS and CDR2 YFSETQ. CDR3 bases: TGCGCCAGCAGCGAACAGGGGGCCGTAGAGACCCAGTACTTC. Translation: CASSEQGAVETQYF.

The V call is TRBV19, the J call TRBJ1-4; weak D call: TRBD1 (6 bases). The CDR3 contains 15 residues. Germline CDR1 LNHDA, CDR2 SQIVND (reference sequence). Trimming took off 5 bases at V and 3 bases at J, with 13 bases between the two ends. The DNA for the CDR3 is TGTGCCAGTAGTGACGGGACACCCGCTAATGAAAAACTGTTTTTT. Its translation is CASSDGTPANEKLFF.

The V call is TRBV9, the J call TRBJ2-7; D gene uncertain. Germline CDR1 reads SGDLS; CDR2 reads YYNGEE. This CDR3 contains 14 residues. V was clipped by 0 bases and J by 3 bases, with 10 bases between them. The CDR3 DNA follows: TGTGCCAGCAGCGTAGGACCCCCGGACTACGAGCAGTACTTC. Translation: CASSVGPPDYEQYF.

V gene TRBV29-1 combines with J gene TRBJ2-3; D call uncertain. Germline V gene lookup returns CDR1 SQVTM and CDR2 ANQGSEA. Trimming left V 3 bases short and J 0 bases short, with 7 bases between. This CDR3 is built from 13 residues. The CDR3 region has the DNA TGCAGCGTTGAGACTGGGAGCACAGATACGCAGTATTTT. Its protein product is CSVETGSTDTQYF.

The gene calls are TRBV7-6 and TRBJ2-3; 7 bases are shared with TRBD2. Trimming took 5 bases from V and 0 from J; bases not matched to a gene: 5. The V gene's germline CDR1 is SGHVS and CDR2 FNYEAQ. There are 15 residues in the CDR3. CDR3 nucleotide sequence: TGTGCCAGCAGCCCTCAAGCGGGGAGCACAGATACGCAGTATTTT. It yields the protein CASSPQAGSTDTQYF.

Only a few counts were recorded for this clone. The same CDR3 arises from other DNA sequences in this sample as well. The chain couples TRBV28 to TRBJ1-2; D unresolved. From germline, CDR1 is MDHEN and CDR2 SYDVKM. The CDR3 has 12 amino acids. V dropped 5 bases and J dropped 4 bases, with 8 bases sitting between them. The CDR3 loop is CASSLRLYGYTF. CDR3 DNA: TGTGCCAGCAGTCTCCGTCTCTATGGCTACACCTTC.

This clone was seen only a few times. The V and J genes are TRBV10-3 and TRBJ1-5; 7 positions agree with TRBD1. The CDR3 is 14 residues long. V trimming: 3 bases; J trimming: 5 bases; junction bases outside the gene matches: 4. CDR1 is ENHRY, CDR2 SYGVKD, per germline. In DNA, the CDR3 is TGTGCCATCAGTGACTCGACAGGGTATCAGCCCCAGCATTTT. It encodes CAISDSTGYQPQHF.

The chain carries TRBV19 and TRBJ1-5, with a tentative D call TRBD1 (5 bases). This CDR3 comprises 17 residues. With 1 base removed from V and 8 bases from J, the gap between germline ends came to 21 bases. Germline V lookup: CDR1 LNHDA, CDR2 SQIVND (reference sequence). The CDR3 reads CASSIAFLGPLGEPQHF. Here the CDR3 DNA reads TGTGCCAGTAGTATAGCCTTTTTGGGACCACTAGGGGAGCCCCAGCATTTT.

The genes are TRBV4-1 and TRBJ1-5; D uncertain. V lost 1 base and J lost 2, with 6 bases in between. CDR3 length: 14 amino acids. Germline V gives CDR1 MGHRA, CDR2 YSYEKL. The CDR3 DNA reads TGCGCCAGCAGCCAAGTTTGGGGCAATCAGCCCCAGCATTTT. This codes for CASSQVWGNQPQHF.

The chain employs TRBV14 and TRBJ2-7, with 8 bases that match TRBD2. CDR1 is SGHDN and CDR2 is FVKESK in the germline V gene. CDR3 length: 14 residues. V lost 0 bases to trimming and J lost 2 bases; unmatched junction nucleotides: 0. Here the CDR3 DNA reads TGTGCCAGCAGCCAAGAGCGGGGGGCCTACGAGCAGTACTTC. Protein product: CASSQERGAYEQYF.

This chain connects TRBV30 to TRBJ2-7; D gene ambiguous. The CDR3 runs 12 residues. Germline lookup yields CDR1 GTSNPN and CDR2 SVGIG (reference sequence). Trimming removed 1 base from V and 5 bases from J, with 9 bases in between. The CDR3 DNA follows: TGTGCCTGGAGTGGTCCCCTGGACGAGCAGTACTTC. This sequence encodes CAWSGPLDEQYF.

J is TRBJ1-1 and V is TRBV6-1; TRBD1 aligns across 7 bases. The CDR3 is 15 amino acids. Germline assignment: CDR1 MNHNS and CDR2 SASEGT. The J segment lost 6 bases and the V segment lost 2 bases, leaving 9 bases of the junction unmatched. As DNA, the CDR3 is TGTGCCAGCAGTGAATGGGTAGGGGGCTTTCCTGAAGCTTTCTTT. It codes for CASSEWVGGFPEAFF.

The CDR3 spells CASSLSTDTQYF. CDR3 nucleotide sequence: TGTGCCAGCTCACTTTCCACAGATACGCAGTATTTT. The genes are TRBV18 and TRBJ2-3; D not certain. From germline, CDR1 is KGHSH and CDR2 LQKENI. Between the trimmed V and J ends, which lost 4 bases and 2 bases, there was a span of 4 bases. CDR3 length: 12 amino acids.

As DNA, the CDR3 is TGCGCCAGCAGTGTCTCGGGGGGTACTGAAGCTTTCTTT. It yields the protein CASSVSGGTEAFF. The rearrangement joins TRBV10-2 to TRBJ1-1, with a possible D match to TRBD1 (5 bases). CDR1 WSHSY and CDR2 SAAADI come from the germline V gene. Trimming removed 4 bases at V and 5 bases at J, with 11 bases between. The CDR3 spans 13 residues.

The rearrangement uses TRBV6-5 and TRBJ1-1; D remains ambiguous. With 2 bases removed from V and 3 bases from J, the gap between germline ends came to 4 bases. The CDR3 loop spans 12 amino acids. Germline V gene lookup returns CDR1 MNHEY and CDR2 SVGAGI. The CDR3: CASSYGYTEAFF. The CDR3 region has the DNA TGTGCCAGCAGTTACGGTTACACTGAAGCTTTCTTT.

The V gene is TRBV2, the J gene TRBJ1-2; D is unclear. CDR3 length equals 13 residues. V gave up 6 bases and J gave up 5 bases, with 13 bases separating them. Germline CDR1 SNHLY, CDR2 FYNNEI. DNA of the CDR3: TGTGCCAGCAGGCCGTTTAAAAATTATGGCTACACCTTC. Its translation: CASRPFKNYGYTF. Full variable domain (missing parts from reference TRBV2 and TRBJ1-2): EPEVTQTPSHQVTQMGQEVILRCVPISNHLYFYWYRQILGQKVEFLVSFYNNEISEKSEIFDDQFSVERPDGSNFTLKIRSTKLEDSAMYFCASRPFKNYGYTFGSGTRLTVV.

J is TRBJ1-2 and V is TRBV20-1; D is uncertain. Germline CDR1 DFQATT, CDR2 SNEGSKA (reference sequence). V dropped 2 bases and J dropped 2 bases, with 0 bases sitting between them. The CDR3 loop spans 10 amino acids. DNA for the CDR3: TGCAGTGCTAGAAACTATGGCTACACCTTC. Its translation: CSARNYGYTF.

A few counts support this clone. The chain uses TRBV2 and TRBJ1-6; D gene uncertain. The CDR3 is made up of 13 amino acids. Germline values: CDR1 SNHLY, CDR2 FYNNEI. V lost 3 bases, J lost 11 bases, and 11 bases lay in between. The CDR3 region is CASSEIRAAPLHF. The CDR3 DNA reads TGTGCCAGCAGTGAGATTAGGGCGGCACCCCTCCACTTT. The whole variable domain, filled in from reference TRBV2 and TRBJ1-6, reads EPEVTQTPSHQVTQMGQEVILRCVPISNHLYFYWYRQILGQKVEFLVSFYNNEISEKSEIFDDQFSVERPDGSNFTLKIRSTKLEDSAMYFCASSEIRAAPLHFGNGTRLTVT.

This clone occurred once. The chain combines TRBV30 with TRBJ1-1; TRBD1 agrees at 8 bases. Unmatched junction bases numbered 6, after V lost 5 bases and J lost 7 bases. The germline gives CDR1 GTSNPN, CDR2 SVGIG (reference sequence). The CDR3 is made up of 12 amino acids. The CDR3 protein is CAWGRTGGEAFF. For the CDR3, the DNA is TGTGCCTGGGGGAGAACAGGGGGTGAAGCTTTCTTT.

Written as DNA, the CDR3 is TGTGCCAGCAGCTTACTCCCTAGCGGGGGCCTTAGCACAGATACGCAGTATTTT. This gives the protein CASSLLPSGGLSTDTQYF. The chain recombines TRBV7-2 with TRBJ2-3; 10 nucleotides line up with TRBD2. V gave up 2 bases and J gave up 0 bases; unmatched junction bases: 8. The CDR3 is made up of 18 amino acids. Germline V CDR1 and CDR2: SGHTA, FQGNSA. The full variable domain, completed using reference TRBV7-2 and TRBJ2-3, is GAGVSQSPSNKVTEKGKDVELRCDPISGHTALYWYRQSLGQGLEFLIYFQGNSAPDKSGLPSDRFSAERTGGSVSTLTIQRTQQEDSAVYLCASSLLPSGGLSTDTQYFGPGTRLTVL.